This TCR beta chain was obtained from a study of blood T cells in healthy people across ages. Overall study results and limits: Observed TCR beta diversity per million T cells went down as age went up. This fall followed a roughly linear course with age. The lack of PBMC sorting stopped any conclusive naive versus antigen-experienced comparison. The authors considered diversity estimates from one million T cells to be underestimates.

V dropped 4 bases and J dropped 11 bases, with 17 bases sitting between them. The CDR3 is 13 residues long. Germline V gene lookup returns CDR1 SGHKS and CDR2 YYEKEE (reference sequence). In regard to this clonotype: As yet, its antigen is unknown.

Primed by a sample-barcoded 5' primer and a J-beta primer mix, a second PCR proceeded for about 6 to 11 cycles. TCRdb passed the 5' RACE reads through MiXCR, listing each CDR3 protein once. The sample has around 990,000 distinct CDR3 sequences, around 25% seen once. This sample also belongs to another study, concerning T cells of mothers and their children. In that study: Samples were obtained from three healthy Caucasian mothers and their six children.

V usage is TRBV5-5 and J usage is TRBJ2-3, with unresolved D. Material: blood. The clonotype originates from a girl aged 2 to 9 in good health. The CDR3 here is CASSPFLSEMQYF. The CDR3 nucleotides are TGTGCCAGCAGCCCATTCTTGAGTGAAATGCAGTATTTT.